These 19 T cell receptor beta chains came from one sample sequenced in a study of blood T cell repertoires in COVID-19. Using immunoSEQ multiplex PCR, the repertoire was profiled, and TCRdb retains in-frame clones only, with some absent. The table lists about 170,000 clones, 70% to 85% of them singletons, with approximately 1.2% in the top ten. What was sequenced was peripheral blood. These receptors were collected from a man aged 60 to 69 who had recovered from COVID-19.

J is TRBJ2-2 and V is TRBV7-9; 8 nucleotides align to TRBD1. In germline, CDR1 is SEHNR, CDR2 FQNEAQ (reference sequence). The CDR3 loop spans 16 amino acids. The V and J ends lost 1 base and 1 base, in that order; junction bases with no gene match: 2. The CDR3 spells CASSLVGTGNTGELFF. CDR3 bases: TGTGCCAGCAGCTTAGTGGGGACAGGGAACACCGGGGAGCTGTTTTTT.

The chain recombines TRBV6-2 or TRBV6-3 with TRBJ2-1, with 7 bases lining up with TRBD2. Trimming cost V 5 bases and J 4 bases; bases outside gene matches: 5. Germline V gives CDR1 MNHEY, CDR2 SVGEGT. The CDR3 extends over 14 amino acids. The CDR3, as DNA: TGTGCCAGCAGTCGCACGGGGGGATACAATGAGCAGTTCTTC. This translates into CASSRTGGYNEQFF.

V usage is TRBV4-3 and J usage is TRBJ1-2; 9 positions match TRBD1. Unmatched junction bases numbered 9, after V lost 3 bases and J lost 7 bases. CDR1 is LGHNA, CDR2 YSLEER, per germline. This CDR3 comprises 15 residues. The CDR3 DNA reads TGCGCCAGCAGCCATCCTCTTACAGGGGGCGGTGGCTACACCTTC. Translating gives CASSHPLTGGGGYTF.

J is TRBJ1-1 and V is TRBV7-3; D not resolved. The germline V gene has CDR1 SGHTA and CDR2 FQGTGA. Deletions cut 6 bases from V and 1 base from J, with 12 bases between. The CDR3 is 14 residues long. CDR3 nucleotides: TGTGCCAGCAGGTCTGTGGGAGCGAACACTGAAGCTTTCTTT. This translates into CASRSVGANTEAFF.

This chain connects TRBV4-1 to TRBJ1-1; maybe TRBD1 (5 bases). CDR1 is MGHRA and CDR2 is YSYEKL in the germline V gene. CDR3 length: 14 residues. V dropped 5 bases and J dropped 11 bases, with 21 bases sitting between them. The CDR3 protein is CASSLVSDNLEAFF. Here the CDR3 DNA reads TGCGCCAGCAGCTTAGTGTCGGACAACCTAGAGGCTTTCTTT.

The chain is built from TRBV5-4 and TRBJ1-6; 8 bases line up with TRBD1. CDR1 is SGHNT, CDR2 YYREEE, per germline (reference sequence). The ends lost 0 bases at V and 8 bases at J; junction bases unmatched: 4. CDR3 size: 15 residues. CDR3 sequence (DNA): TGTGCCAGCAGCTTGGCAGGACAGGGATATTCACCCCTCCACTTT. Translation: CASSLAGQGYSPLHF.

The chain joins TRBV7-2 to TRBJ1-3, with a possible D match to TRBD1 (6 bases). V lost 6 bases to trimming and J lost 0 bases, with 12 bases between them. The CDR3 spans 15 residues. From germline, CDR1 is SGHTA and CDR2 FQGNSA. The CDR3 nucleotides are TGTGCCAGCAGTTCCGGACAGCTCTCTGGAAACACCATATATTTT. This gives the protein CASSSGQLSGNTIYF. Combining the CDR3 with reference TRBV7-2 and TRBJ1-3 gives the whole variable domain GAGVSQSPSNKVTEKGKDVELRCDPISGHTALYWYRQSLGQGLEFLIYFQGNSAPDKSGLPSDRFSAERTGGSVSTLTIQRTQQEDSAVYLCASSSGQLSGNTIYFGEGSWLTVV.

This chain joins TRBV27 and TRBJ1-5, with D tentatively TRBD1 (5 bases). Germline CDR1 MNHEY, CDR2 SMNVEV (reference sequence). The CDR3 consists of 15 residues. With 4 bases removed from V and 4 bases from J, the gap between germline ends came to 14 bases. CDR3: CASSSNPTDNQPQHF. The CDR3, as DNA: TGTGCCAGCAGTTCAAATCCGACAGATAATCAGCCCCAGCATTTT.

The genes are TRBV5-8 and TRBJ1-1; D unclear. V dropped 1 base and J dropped 5 bases, with 9 bases sitting between them. The V gene's germline CDR1 is SGHTS and CDR2 YDEGEE. The CDR3 is made up of 13 amino acids. CDR3: CASSLHWETEAFF. The DNA for the CDR3 is TGTGCCAGCAGCTTGCACTGGGAGACTGAAGCTTTCTTT. The variable domain in full, with the rest retrieved from reference TRBV5-8 and TRBJ1-1, is EAGVTQSPTHLIKTRGQQATLRCSPISGHTSVYWYQQALGLGLQFLLWYDEGEERNRGNFPPRFSGRQFPNYSSELNVNALELEDSALYLCASSLHWETEAFFGQGTRLTVV.

The CDR3 nucleotides are TGTGCCAGCAGCTCCGGACAGGGGGCCGGAGCTTTCTTT. The encoded protein is CASSSGQGAGAFF. This chain joins TRBV6-6 and TRBJ1-1, with 11 bases fitting TRBD1. The CDR3 contains 13 residues. With 6 bases clipped from V and 10 bases from J, the junction kept 7 bases outside the gene matches. CDR1 and CDR2 from the germline V gene are MNHNY and SVGAGI (reference sequence).

This chain connects TRBV18 to TRBJ2-1; 7 bases are shared with TRBD1. CDR1 is KGHSH and CDR2 is LQKENI in the germline V gene. V dropped 6 bases and J dropped 8; count of bases not matched to a gene: 10. The CDR3 extends over 14 amino acids. The chain's CDR3 is CASSGRQGRDEQFF. For the CDR3, the DNA is TGTGCCAGCTCGGGCCGACAGGGTAGAGATGAGCAGTTCTTC.

The rearrangement uses TRBV4-1 and TRBJ1-3, with 10 nucleotides matching TRBD1. The CDR3 consists of 19 residues. In germline, CDR1 is MGHRA, CDR2 YSYEKL. Trimming removed 1 base from V and 2 bases from J; junction bases left unmatched: 11. The CDR3 loop reads CASSQAWTGGELAGNTIYF. The CDR3 coding sequence is TGCGCCAGCAGCCAAGCTTGGACAGGGGGAGAATTAGCTGGAAACACCATATATTTT.

The chain links TRBV27 to TRBJ1-5; a weak D match, TRBD1 (6 bases). The V and J ends lost 3 bases and 5 bases respectively, with 17 bases between them. There are 16 residues in the CDR3. The germline CDR1 and CDR2 sequences are MNHEY and SMNVEV (reference sequence). In DNA form, the CDR3 reads TGTGCCAGCAGTTTGCTCGGCACAGGGAGGGATCAGCCCCAGCATTTT. Protein product: CASSLLGTGRDQPQHF.

The chain has TRBV3-1 (or the pseudogene TRBV3-2) and TRBJ1-1; a weak D match, TRBD1 (5 bases). This CDR3 comprises 14 residues. The V gene lost 1 base and the J gene lost 7 bases, with 13 bases spanning the gap. The germline gives CDR1 LGHDT, CDR2 YNNKEL (reference sequence). CDR3 bases: TGTGCCAGCAGCCAAGTTGGCTGGGGCGGTGAAGCTTTCTTT. Translated, it gives CASSQVGWGGEAFF.

The J gene is TRBJ2-7, the V gene TRBV7-9; 9 bases match TRBD2. Germline V lookup: CDR1 SEHNR, CDR2 FQNEAQ (reference sequence). CDR3 size: 19 residues. J gave up 2 bases and V 5 bases, and 19 bases lay outside the gene matches. Here the CDR3 reads CASSLRGIAGAPHAYEQYF. CDR3 sequence (DNA): TGTGCCAGCAGCCTACGCGGGATAGCGGGGGCCCCTCACGCCTACGAGCAGTACTTC.

The DNA for the CDR3 is TGTGCCAGCAACAATGCCCGCGCGGGGGGGCCTTATTCCCGAGCAGACCGACGCAATGAGCAGTTCTTC. Translation: CASNNARAGGPYSRADRRNEQFF. V usage is TRBV21-1 and J usage is TRBJ2-1; the tabulated D call, TRBD2, remains unverified against the DNA. TRBV21-1 is recorded as a pseudogene. This CDR3 region has 23 residues.

The chain recombines TRBV5-1 with TRBJ2-5, with TRBD2 identical over 12 bases. Trimming took 0 bases from V and 4 from J; bases not matched to a gene: 4. CDR3 length equals 16 residues. The germline CDR1 and CDR2 sequences are SGHRS and YFSETQ. CDR3 in DNA: TGCGCCAGCAGCTTGGGATTGGGACTAGCGGGAGAGACCCAGTACTTC. Translating it yields CASSLGLGLAGETQYF. The variable domain in full, completed from reference TRBV5-1 and TRBJ2-5, reads KAGVTQTPRYLIKTRGQQVTLSCSPISGHRSVSWYQQTPGQGLQFLFEYFSETQRNKGNFPGRFSGRQFSNSRSEMNVSTLELGDSALYLCASSLGLGLAGETQYFGPGTRLLVL.

This chain uses TRBV2 with TRBJ2-5; 12 bases align to TRBD2. Trimming took 6 bases from V and 5 from J; bases not matched to a gene: 10. This CDR3 is built from 16 residues. The V gene's germline CDR1 is SNHLY and CDR2 FYNNEI. The CDR3 spells CASRTTSGGSGETQYF. The CDR3 DNA reads as TGTGCCAGCAGGACCACTAGCGGGGGGTCCGGGGAGACCCAGTACTTC.

This rearrangement joins TRBV4-1 to TRBJ2-3; a possible D gene is TRBD2 (5 bases). The CDR3 has 14 amino acids. Trimming shortened V by 3 bases and J by 5 bases, and 12 bases separated the two germline ends. Germline CDR1 MGHRA, CDR2 YSYEKL. The CDR3 sequence: CASSHQGLLDTQYF. The DNA for the CDR3 is TGCGCCAGCAGCCACCAAGGACTGCTAGATACGCAGTATTTT.